This is a list of T cell receptor beta chains from one sample in a study of shared clonotypes between healthy human individuals. Clones were sequenced by immunoSEQ multiplex PCR, and TCRdb holds only the in-frame ones, with some missing. This repertoire shows 600,000 or so clones, 90% to 95% found once; its top ten account for 0.11%. Sequences were obtained from naive CD8+ T cells sorted from blood. Source of these receptors: a woman aged 25-40 years in good health. Each CDR3 is given without its conserved first and last residue.

J gene | CDR3 length | V gene | CDR3 protein
TRBJ2-1 | 11 | TRBV27 | ASSLMAASEQF
TRBJ2-7 | 12 | TRBV4-1 | ASSQTSGSGEQY
TRBJ1-1 | 13 | TRBV27 | ASSLSQGAYTEAF
TRBJ2-2 | 14 | TRBV5-1 | ASSLTWRENTGELF
TRBJ2-5 | 11 | TRBV19 | ASSRADQETQY
TRBJ2-3 | 12 | TRBV4-2 | ASSQIGSTDTQY
TRBJ1-1 | 13 | TRBV2 | ASSTPQGMNTEAF
TRBJ1-1 | 11 | TRBV28 | ASSLQVRSEAF
TRBJ2-7 | 13 | TRBV9 | ASSVVGDRGLEQY
TRBJ2-1 | 16 | TRBV28 | ASSPEELAGGFNNEQF
TRBJ2-7 | 12 | TRBV9 | ASSPGTDSYEQY
TRBJ2-5 | 12 | TRBV28 | ASSLSGGQETQY
TRBJ2-7 | 8 | TRBV20-1 | SASRDEQY
TRBJ2-7 | 14 | TRBV5-1 | ASSLSLAGASHEQY
NA | 11 | TRBV19 | ASSITSGHEQY
TRBJ1-5 | 11 | TRBV6-5 | ASSSYSNQPQH
TRBJ1-1 | 15 | TRBV28 | ASSLFPVQAKNTEAF
TRBJ2-1 | 15 | TRBV28 | ASSLAVAGEAYNEQF
TRBJ1-1 | 12 | TRBV15 | ATSRVAGNTEAF
TRBJ1-5 | 15 | TRBV7-9 | ASSSTGFPYSNQPQH
TRBJ2-7 | 13 | TRBV7-2 | ASSESFEATYEQY
TRBJ2-4 | 13 | TRBV14 | ASSPHGLAKNIQY
TRBJ2-7 | 14 | TRBV7-9 | ASSLWRGGQVYEQY
TRBJ1-5 | 12 | TRBV27 | ASSLSAPDQPQH
TRBJ2-2 | 17 | TRBV14 | ASSPLEGLAGVWSGELF
TRBJ2-4 | 13 | TRBV19 | ASSMWTGFGDIQY
TRBJ2-1 | 13 | TRBV5-1 | ASSSGLAGVGEQF
TRBJ2-7 | 10 | TRBV7-2 | ASSLDLYEQY
TRBJ2-1 | 13 | TRBV7-9 | ASSRQGVSYNEQF
TRBJ2-1 | 15 | TRBV19 | ASSGLVRPSSYNEQF
TRBJ2-7 | 13 | TRBV7-8 | ASSLGSGTGYEQY
TRBJ2-5 | 14 | TRBV13 | ASSLRGTGDSETQY
TRBJ1-1 | 10 | TRBV28 | ASSLWTNEAF
TRBJ2-6 | 15 | TRBV7-9 | ASSARDSPSGANVLT
TRBJ1-5 | 16 | TRBV5-8 | ASSRQGGLSASNQPQH
TRBJ1-2 | 15 | TRBV5-1 | ASSPGPGQGASDGYT
TRBJ1-1 | 13 | TRBV7-9 | ASSPRDTLRSEAF
TRBJ1-4 | 11 | TRBV11-2 | ASSSWTDEKLF
TRBJ2-1 | 11 | TRBV30 | AWVRGTYNEQF
TRBJ1-1 | 14 | TRBV27 | ATQPGQGIWTTEAF
TRBJ2-7 | 13 | TRBV5-4 | ASSFRGGLSYEQY
TRBJ2-7 | 12 | TRBV7-8 | ASSRRVGSSEQY
TRBJ2-3 | 14 | TRBV10-1 | ASSEYVREYGDTQY
NA | 11 | TRBV30 | ACSSGSNYEQY
TRBJ2-7 | 11 | TRBV6-1 | ASSDRVSYEQY
TRBJ2-1 | 15 | TRBV10-3 | AISTADRRHSYNEQF
TRBJ1-1 | 11 | TRBV29-1 | SVLRQVETEAF
TRBJ2-2 | 14 | TRBV7-9 | ASSPPKSDYTGELF
TRBJ1-4 | 12 | TRBV7-9 | ASSTRQGWEKLF
TRBJ2-4 | 14 | TRBV27 | ASSLLLGEGVNIQY
TRBJ1-3 | 15 | TRBV28 | ASSSNGGVSSGNTIY